The clone carrying this TCR beta chain was seen more than once but under ten times. Its ends do not fully match the called genes, so a read error is possible. This sample is part of a study of blood T cells in healthy people across ages. PCR was performed a second time for roughly 7 to 12 cycles using a sample-barcoded 5' primer and a J-beta primer mix. A template-switch adaptor that had 12 random nucleotides put a tag on each cDNA molecule. Via MiXCR, TCRdb re-called the 5' RACE reads, giving one row per CDR3 protein. The data hold 1,300,000 or so distinct CDR3 sequences, with 59% observed a single time. The sequencing input was blood. This TCR was recovered from a man aged 18 to 30 in good health.

CDR3 sequence: CASSFGRGGYEQYF. CDR3 DNA: TGTGCCAGCAGTTTCGGGCGGGGCGGCTACGAGCAGTACTTC. V and J are TRBV5-1 and TRBJ2-7, with D possibly TRBD2 on 6 matching bases. Germline lookup yields CDR1 SGHRS and CDR2 YFSETQ. The CDR3 has 14 amino acids.